A single sample gave rise to the 31 T cell receptor beta chains below, sequenced in a study of T cell repertoires in cytomegalovirus infection. TCRdb analysed the reads with MiXCR anew, one entry per CDR3 protein. The data show hundreds of thousands of distinct CDR3 sequences, 24% seen once. Input material: CD8+ T cells from PBMCs. These TCRs come from a human donor in good health (CMV status not recorded). Some clones in this sample may be carry-over from other donors' samples.

The rearrangement uses TRBV15 and TRBJ2-1; D is uncertain. CDR1 LNHNV and CDR2 YYDKDF come from the germline V gene (reference sequence). This CDR3 comprises 15 residues. With 1 base removed from V and 4 bases from J, the gap between germline ends came to 11 bases. The CDR3, as DNA: TGTGCCACCAGCAGAGCCCAGACCCTTTACAATGAGCAGTTCTTC. Protein product: CATSRAQTLYNEQFF.

V gene TRBV5-5 combines with J gene TRBJ1-5; D possibly corresponds to TRBD1 (5 bases). There are 16 residues in the CDR3. V shed 2 bases and J shed 5 bases, with 17 bases lying between them. Germline CDR1 SGHKS, CDR2 YYEKEE (reference sequence). CDR3 sequence (DNA): TGTGCCAGCAGCTTTTTGGGGGTCTCAGGCGATCAGCCCCAGCATTTT. Protein: CASSFLGVSGDQPQHF.

This clonotype turned up a few times. Germline and junction disagree at one end, which may indicate a read error. The rearrangement uses TRBV12-3 or TRBV12-4 and TRBJ1-2; D is unclear. The CDR3 extends over 9 amino acids. In DNA form, the CDR3 reads TGTGCCAGCAGTCTCGAGGGAAGCTTC. Its translation is CASSLEGSF.

The V and J genes are TRBV9 and TRBJ1-1, with D unclear. Germline V CDR1 and CDR2: SGDLS, YYNGEE. The V and J ends lost 3 bases and 10 bases respectively, with 7 bases between them. The CDR3 contains 10 residues. CDR3 DNA: TGTGCCAGCAGCGAACGACGAGCTTTCTTT. Amino acid sequence: CASSERRAFF.

This clonotype was detected many times. This chain uses TRBV7-2 with TRBJ2-7, with a possible D match to TRBD1 (6 bases). Looked up from germline, CDR1 is SGHTA and CDR2 is FQGNSA. Trimming left V 2 bases short and J 5 bases short, with 22 bases between. This CDR3 spans 17 amino acids. For the CDR3, the DNA is TGTGCCAGCAGCTTAAACCCTTTGGACAGACTGGACCACGAGCAGTACGTC. Amino acids: CASSLNPLDRLDHEQYV.

A remark on this clonotype: A read error may be the cause here, since a much bigger clone is one base away. The chain is built from TRBV12-3 or TRBV12-4 and TRBJ1-2; the D gene is possibly TRBD1 (6 bases). This CDR3 has 11 amino acids. Deletions cut 5 bases from V and 14 bases from J, with 15 bases between. The CDR3 sequence is CASSPSGAPTF. CDR3 DNA: TGTGCCAGCAGTCCCTCAGGGGCCCCTACCTTC.

This clonotype appeared a few times. This chain links TRBV29-1 with TRBJ1-1; D uncertain. Trimming pared 6 bases from V and 3 bases from J, leaving 14 bases between. The CDR3 totals 13 residues. Germline V gives CDR1 SQVTM, CDR2 ANQGSEA. This chain's CDR3 is CSVPGITDTEAFF. CDR3 in DNA: TGCAGCGTGCCGGGGATTACGGACACTGAAGCTTTCTTT.

The chain combines TRBV28 with TRBJ2-5; 11 bases map to TRBD2. This CDR3 contains 16 residues. J lost 1 base, V lost 3 bases, and 4 bases had no gene match. Germline CDR1 MDHEN, CDR2 SYDVKM. CDR3 DNA sequence: TGTGCCAGCAGTTTCACTAGCGGGGGAGTCCAAGAGACCCAGTACTTC. It encodes CASSFTSGGVQETQYF.

This clonotype was seen a few times. This chain connects TRBV2 to TRBJ2-3; D unclear. Germline V gene sequence: CDR1 SNHLY, CDR2 FYNNEI. This CDR3 comprises 13 residues. V dropped 11 bases and J dropped 7 bases, with 19 bases sitting between them. CDR3 amino acids: CAAFNPKGNTQYF. The CDR3 DNA reads TGTGCCGCCTTCAACCCTAAGGGAAATACGCAGTATTTT.

The CDR3 DNA reads TGTGCCAGCAGTTACTTGGTCTCAGGACTACAAAACACCGGGGAGCTGTTTTTT. Protein sequence: CASSYLVSGLQNTGELFF. The J gene is TRBJ2-2, the V gene TRBV6-5; tentative D call: TRBD2 (6 bases). V was trimmed by 1 base and J by 2 bases, leaving 17 bases between them. CDR3 length equals 18 residues. Germline V lookup: CDR1 MNHEY, CDR2 SVGAGI.

To note about this clonotype: At one end the junction does not follow the germline gene, possibly because of a read error. The rearrangement uses TRBV10-3 and TRBJ2-3; D not certain. The CDR3 is 14 amino acids. CDR1 and CDR2 (germline): ENHRY, SYGVKD. CDR3 DNA sequence: TGTGTCATCAGTGAGTCTGGCGCCACAGATACGCAGTATTTT. Residues: CVISESGATDTQYF.

This clonotype was seen more than once but under ten times. V is TRBV7-9 and J is TRBJ1-2; possible D gene TRBD1, 6 bases. The CDR3 consists of 15 residues. V lost 4 bases to trimming and J lost 4 bases, with 16 bases between them. Germline CDR1 and CDR2: SEHNR and FQNEAQ (reference sequence). The CDR3 DNA is TGTGCCAGCAGCTCTGGCCCAGGGGAGGGCTATGGCTACACCTTC. Protein: CASSSGPGEGYGYTF. The entire variable domain, with the rest obtained from reference TRBV7-9 and TRBJ1-2, is as follows: DTGVSQNPRHKITKRGQNVTFRCDPISEHNRLYWYRQTLGQGPEFLTYFQNEAQLEKSRLLSDRFSAERPKGSFSTLEIQRTEQGDSAMYLCASSSGPGEGYGYTFGSGTRLTVV.

This clonotype appeared many times. This rearrangement joins TRBV7-2 to TRBJ2-5; 7 nucleotides line up with TRBD1. V lost 5 bases and J lost 3; bases outside the gene matches: 6. The CDR3 sequence is 14 residues long. The germline V gene encodes CDR1 SGHTA and CDR2 FQGNSA. In DNA, the CDR3 is TGTGCCAGCAGCACTTGGGACAGAGAAGAGACCCAGTACTTC. Translated: CASSTWDREETQYF.

The chain is built from TRBV4-3 and TRBJ2-1; the D call may be TRBD1 or TRBD2 (7 bases each). The V and J ends lost 4 bases and 4 bases respectively, with 14 bases between them. CDR1 is LGHNA and CDR2 is YSLEER in the germline V gene. This CDR3 is 15 amino acids long. CDR3 amino acids: CASSRRGGVYNEQFF. The CDR3, as DNA: TGCGCCAGCAGCCGCAGGGGGGGGGTTTACAATGAGCAGTTCTTC.

The table lists this clonotype with a few counts. J is TRBJ2-5 and V is TRBV6-1; D is possibly TRBD1 or TRBD2 (5 bases each). V lost 10 bases and J lost 3, with 15 bases in between. This CDR3 is built from 13 residues. The germline CDR1 and CDR2 sequences are MNHNS and SASEGT. CDR3 region: CANRGAVKETQYF. The CDR3 DNA follows: TGTGCCAACAGAGGGGCAGTAAAAGAGACCCAGTACTTC.

This clonotype was seen more than once but under ten times. The chain recombines TRBV2 with TRBJ1-6; no firm D call. Germline V CDR1 and CDR2: SNHLY, FYNNEI. The V and J ends lost 6 bases and 10 bases respectively, with 16 bases between them. The CDR3 extends over 14 amino acids. CDR3 nucleotide sequence: TGTGCCAGCAGCCAGGAGACGGTGGACTCACCCCTCCACTTT. This gives the protein CASSQETVDSPLHF.

This clonotype was observed a few times. V usage is TRBV20-1 and J usage is TRBJ2-6, with 7 bases matching TRBD2. Trimming removed 3 bases from V and 0 bases from J; junction bases left unmatched: 5. Germline-derived CDR1 and CDR2 are DFQATT and SNEGSKA (reference sequence). This CDR3 has 16 residues. Here the CDR3 DNA reads TGCAGTGCTAGGCCCCCGGGGGGCTCTGGGGCCAACGTCCTGACTTTC. Translation: CSARPPGGSGANVLTF.

This sequence joins TRBV19 and TRBJ2-1, with unresolved D. Looked up from germline, CDR1 is LNHDA and CDR2 is SQIVND (reference sequence). V lost 6 bases, J lost 0 bases, and 12 bases lay in between. This CDR3 region has 15 residues. Written as DNA, the CDR3 is TGTGCCAGTAGACACGGAGAGAGCTCCTACAATGAGCAGTTCTTC. Translating gives CASRHGESSYNEQFF.

This clonotype has ten or more counts. V gene TRBV7-2 combines with J gene TRBJ1-4; D is possibly TRBD1 (5 bases). This CDR3 region has 17 residues. V was clipped by 2 bases and J by 0 bases, with 13 bases between them. Looked up from germline, CDR1 is SGHTA and CDR2 is FQGNSA. The chain's CDR3 is CASSLRIQGATNEKLFF. In nucleotides, the CDR3 is TGTGCCAGCAGCTTAAGGATCCAGGGTGCAACTAATGAAAAACTGTTTTTT. The whole variable domain, filled in from reference TRBV7-2 and TRBJ1-4, reads GAGVSQSPSNKVTEKGKDVELRCDPISGHTALYWYRQSLGQGLEFLIYFQGNSAPDKSGLPSDRFSAERTGGSVSTLTIQRTQQEDSAVYLCASSLRIQGATNEKLFFGSGTQLSVL.

This clonotype has more than one count but fewer than ten. The V call is TRBV4-1, the J call TRBJ1-1, with a weak D call TRBD1 (6 bases). Germline CDR1 and CDR2: MGHRA and YSYEKL. V lost 5 bases to trimming and J lost 5 bases, with 12 bases between them. CDR3 length: 13 amino acids. CDR3 nucleotide sequence: TGCGCCAGCAGCTCCCATCAGGGGACTGAAGCTTTCTTT. It yields the protein CASSSHQGTEAFF.

About this clonotype: A much larger clone differs from this one at a single base, so this may be a read error. The chain links TRBV28 to TRBJ2-2, with 9 bases aligning to TRBD2. The germline V gene encodes CDR1 MDHEN and CDR2 SYDVKM. CDR3 length equals 16 residues. J lost 8 bases, V lost 5 bases, and 12 bases had no gene match. DNA of the CDR3: TGTGCCAGCAGTCTCTTGCTTAGCGGGGGCAGTGGGGAGCTGTTTTTT. Protein: CASSLLLSGGSGELFF. Filled out from reference TRBV28 and TRBJ2-2, the complete variable domain reads DVKVTQSSRYLVKRTGEKVFLECVQDMDHENMFWYRQDPGLGLRLIYFSYDVKMKEKGDIPEGYSVSREKKERFSLILESASTNQTSMYLCASSLLLSGGSGELFFGEGSRLTVL.

The CDR3 loop is CAIGGDSNTEAFF. CDR3 nucleotides: TGTGCCATCGGGGGAGACTCGAACACTGAAGCTTTCTTT. This chain joins TRBV10-3 and TRBJ1-1, with D tentatively TRBD1 (5 bases). V was trimmed by 8 bases and J by 1 base, leaving 11 bases between them. There are 13 residues in the CDR3. Germline CDR1 ENHRY, CDR2 SYGVKD.

This clonotype was seen a handful of times. V and J are TRBV20-1 and TRBJ2-1; 8 bases fit TRBD1. The germline CDR1 and CDR2 sequences are DFQATT and SNEGSKA (reference sequence). V gave up 3 bases and J gave up 4 bases; unmatched junction bases: 11. This CDR3 has 16 residues. DNA of the CDR3: TGCAGTGCTAGGCACAGGGGGGTGGGTGCGTACAATGAGCAGTTCTTC. Its translation: CSARHRGVGAYNEQFF.

This clonotype was detected many times. The gene calls are TRBV25-1 and TRBJ1-1, with TRBD1 identical over 7 bases. Germline CDR1 and CDR2: MGHDK and SYGVNS. V shed 8 bases, J shed 1 base, and the junction held 10 bases outside the gene matches. CDR3 size: 15 residues. CDR3 sequence (DNA): TGTGCCAGCGTTGGTTTGGACAGGACGAACACTGAAGCTTTCTTT. Translated: CASVGLDRTNTEAFF.

Details on this clonotype: A much larger clonotype is one base distant, so this may be a read error. V and J are TRBV11-1 and TRBJ2-6; TRBD2 might be the D (5 bases). Trimming took 2 bases from V and 8 from J, leaving 25 bases between them. The CDR3 contains 19 residues. In germline, CDR1 is SGHAT, CDR2 FQDESV (reference sequence). The CDR3 bases are TGTGCCAGCAGCTTAATACGGTCTCAATTTACCACCGGGACCAACGTCCTGACTTTC. Protein product: CASSLIRSQFTTGTNVLTF.

This chain uses TRBV6-1 with TRBJ1-1; D perhaps matches TRBD1 (5 bases). Germline V CDR1 and CDR2: MNHNS, SASEGT. V was cut by 6 bases and J by 3 bases, with 11 bases left in between. This CDR3 region has 13 residues. The CDR3 DNA follows: TGTGCCAGCAGCGGAACAGGTTACACTGAAGCTTTCTTT. Translation gives CASSGTGYTEAFF.

The V gene is TRBV28, the J gene TRBJ1-4; perhaps TRBD1 as D (5 bases). This CDR3 is built from 14 residues. V gave up 4 bases and J gave up 7 bases, with 13 bases separating them. Germline CDR1 is MDHEN and CDR2 is SYDVKM. CDR3 amino acids: CASSWRGSSEKLFF. The CDR3 bases are TGTGCCAGCAGTTGGAGGGGCTCCAGTGAAAAACTGTTTTTT. Based on the CDR3 plus reference TRBV28 and TRBJ1-4, the full variable domain is DVKVTQSSRYLVKRTGEKVFLECVQDMDHENMFWYRQDPGLGLRLIYFSYDVKMKEKGDIPEGYSVSREKKERFSLILESASTNQTSMYLCASSWRGSSEKLFFGSGTQLSVL.

The CDR3 sequence is CASSANAESGEQFF. The DNA for the CDR3 is TGTGCCAGCAGCGCTAATGCCGAGAGCGGTGAGCAGTTCTTC. The chain links TRBV7-9 to TRBJ2-1; maybe TRBD2 (5 bases). The CDR3 runs to 14 residues. The germline gives CDR1 SEHNR, CDR2 FQNEAQ (reference sequence). The germline V and J ends were trimmed by 5 bases and 9 bases, with 17 bases remaining between them. The full variable domain, with the rest looked up from reference TRBV7-9 and TRBJ2-1, is DTGVSQNPRHKITKRGQNVTFRCDPISEHNRLYWYRQTLGQGPEFLTYFQNEAQLEKSRLLSDRFSAERPKGSFSTLEIQRTEQGDSAMYLCASSANAESGEQFFGPGTRLTVL.

Comment on this clonotype: Being one base from a much bigger clone, this may be a read error. The chain employs TRBV12-3 or TRBV12-4 and TRBJ1-1; 7 bases agree with TRBD1. The CDR3 is made up of 13 amino acids. The CDR3 DNA sequence: TGTGTCAACCGTAAGGGGGCAATGACTGAAGCTTTCTTT. Its protein is CVNRKGAMTEAFF.

This clonotype was seen a few times. The genes are TRBV28 and TRBJ2-2, with 8 nucleotides matching TRBD1. In germline, CDR1 is MDHEN, CDR2 SYDVKM. The ends lost 3 bases at V and 4 bases at J; junction bases unmatched: 4. This CDR3 contains 15 residues. The CDR3 loop reads CASSLGQEVTGELFF. CDR3 DNA: TGTGCCAGCAGTTTGGGACAGGAGGTCACCGGGGAGCTGTTTTTT.

The V and J genes are TRBV6-5 and TRBJ2-2, with D possibly TRBD2 on 5 matching bases. Germline loops: CDR1 MNHEY, CDR2 SVGAGI. The CDR3 is 14 residues long. The V gene lost 3 bases and the J gene lost 5 bases, with 10 bases spanning the gap. CDR3 region: CASSYNGGTGELFF. The CDR3 nucleotides are TGTGCCAGCAGTTATAATGGAGGAACCGGGGAGCTGTTTTTT.